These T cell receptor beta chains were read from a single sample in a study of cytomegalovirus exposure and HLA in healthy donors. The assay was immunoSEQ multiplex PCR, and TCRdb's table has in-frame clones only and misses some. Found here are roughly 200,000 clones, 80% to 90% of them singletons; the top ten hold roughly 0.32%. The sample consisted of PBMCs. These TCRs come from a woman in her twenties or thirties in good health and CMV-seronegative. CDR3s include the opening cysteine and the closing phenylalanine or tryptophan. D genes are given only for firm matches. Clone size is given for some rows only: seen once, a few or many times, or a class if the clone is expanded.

CASRSRGGGYTF,TGTGCCAGCAGGAGTAGAGGGGGCGGCTACACCTTC,once,TRBV7-8,TRBJ1-2,TRBD1
CASSRTETYEQYF,TGTGCCAGCAGCAGGACAGAAACCTACGAGCAGTACTTC,NA,TRBV27,TRBJ2-7,NA
CASSERLGSPNTEAFF,TGTGCCAGCAGTGAAAGATTGGGGAGTCCCAACACTGAAGCTTTCTTT,NA,TRBV6-1,TRBJ1-1,NA
CSVQTSGGSYNEQFF,TGCAGCGTCCAGACTAGCGGGGGCTCCTACAATGAGCAGTTCTTC,NA,TRBV29-1,TRBJ2-1,TRBD2
CASSRTSGAGYNEQFF,TGTGCCAGCAGTCGGACTAGCGGGGCGGGTTACAATGAGCAGTTCTTC,NA,TRBV7-9,TRBJ2-1,TRBD2
CASSWDSSSYNEQFF,TGTGCCAGCAGCTGGGACTCGAGCTCCTACAATGAGCAGTTCTTC,NA,TRBV5-4,TRBJ2-1,NA
CASSWGGRPNTEAFF,TGTGCCAGCAGCTGGGGGGGCCGACCTAACACTGAAGCTTTCTTT,NA,TRBV11-2,TRBJ1-1,NA
CASSSGLAPSDEQFF,TGTGCCAGCAGCTCGGGACTAGCTCCCTCCGATGAGCAGTTCTTC,NA,TRBV7-9,TRBJ2-1,TRBD2
CATSRGPGGGRETQYF,TGTGCCACCAGCAGGGGGCCCGGGGGGGGACGGGAGACCCAGTACTTC,NA,TRBV15,TRBJ2-5,TRBD2
CASSPVRLAETYEQYF,TGTGCCAGCAGTCCCGTTCGACTAGCGGAGACCTACGAGCAGTACTTC,NA,TRBV28,TRBJ2-7,TRBD2
CASSRLAGDGYEQYF,TGTGCCAGCAGTCGACTAGCGGGAGATGGTTACGAGCAGTACTTC,NA,TRBV2,TRBJ2-7,TRBD2
CASSLGREEPQHF,TGTGCCAGCAGTTTGGGCCGGGAAGAGCCCCAGCATTTT,once,TRBV28,TRBJ1-5,NA
CASRLGGGSYNEQFF,TGTGCCAGCAGATTAGGGGGGGGATCCTACAATGAGCAGTTCTTC,NA,TRBV7-2,TRBJ2-1,NA
CASSSTGTRNEQYF,TGTGCCAGCAGCTCGACCGGGACTAGAAACGAGCAGTACTTC,NA,TRBV5-4,TRBJ2-7,TRBD2
CASSPRGPQDTEAFF,TGCGCCAGCAGTCCAAGGGGTCCCCAGGACACTGAAGCTTTCTTT,once,TRBV5-1,TRBJ1-1,NA
CASSTSGRGTDTQYF,TGTGCCAGCAGCACTAGCGGGAGGGGCACAGATACGCAGTATTTT,NA,TRBV7-9,TRBJ2-3,TRBD2
CASSVARTAPYNEQFF,TGTGCCAGCAGCGTCGCCCGGACAGCACCCTACAATGAGCAGTTCTTC,NA,TRBV5-6,TRBJ2-1,NA
CASSPVGALNTGELFF,TGTGCCAGCAGCCCCGTGGGGGCCCTGAACACCGGGGAGCTGTTTTTT,NA,TRBV5-4,TRBJ2-2,NA
CATSRSGENYEQYF,TGTGCCACCAGCAGGTCGGGAGAGAACTACGAGCAGTACTTC,NA,TRBV15,TRBJ2-7,NA
CASSYSGTGRANEQFF,TGTGCCAGCAGTTACTCGGGGACAGGGCGTGCTAATGAGCAGTTCTTC,NA,TRBV6-6,TRBJ2-1,TRBD1
CAISESRGGYHEQYF,TGTGCCATCAGCGAGTCGAGAGGGGGCTACCACGAGCAGTACTTC,NA,TRBV10-3,TRBJ2-7,TRBD1
CASSLEGQLNTEAFF,TGCGCCAGCAGCTTGGAGGGACAGTTGAACACTGAAGCTTTCTTT,NA,TRBV5-1,TRBJ1-1,TRBD1
CSVAKGGANTEAFF,TGCAGCGTCGCAAAGGGGGGGGCGAACACTGAAGCTTTCTTT,NA,TRBV29-1,TRBJ1-1,NA
CASSGGSVSSYEQYF,TGTGCCAGTAGTGGGGGGAGCGTGAGCTCCTACGAGCAGTACTTC,NA,TRBV19,TRBJ2-7,NA
CASSFASGGGNEQFF,TGTGCCAGCAGCTTTGCTAGCGGGGGAGGGAATGAGCAGTTCTTC,NA,TRBV7-2,TRBJ2-1,TRBD2
CASSRSGGDEQFF,TGTGCCAGCAGCCGTTCGGGAGGGGATGAGCAGTTCTTC,NA,TRBV7-3,TRBJ2-1,TRBD2
CASSLLEGGTEAFF,TGTGCCAGCAGCCTTTTAGAGGGTGGCACTGAAGCTTTCTTT,NA,TRBV11-2,TRBJ1-1,NA
CASSLVLGGSEQYF,TGTGCCAGCAGCTTAGTACTAGGAGGGAGCGAGCAGTACTTC,NA,TRBV11-1,TRBJ2-7,NA
CASSPLAGGWNEQFF,TGTGCCAGCAGTCCCTTAGCGGGGGGTTGGAATGAGCAGTTCTTC,once,TRBV7-6,TRBJ2-1,TRBD2
CASSREGDFYGYTF,TGTGCCAGCAGCCGAGAAGGGGACTTCTATGGCTACACCTTC,NA,TRBV28,TRBJ1-2,NA
CASSSGTESTDTQYF,TGTGCCAGCAGTTCCGGGACAGAAAGCACAGATACGCAGTATTTT,NA,TRBV28,TRBJ2-3,TRBD1
CASSRGGPTDTQYF,TGTGCCAGCAGTAGGGGGGGGCCCACAGATACGCAGTATTTT,NA,TRBV6-5,TRBJ2-3,NA
CASSVGGTSIAGELFF,TGTGCCAGCAGCGTGGGGGGGACTAGCATAGCCGGGGAGCTGTTTTTT,NA,TRBV9,TRBJ2-2,TRBD2
CSVRDGGDTEAFF,TGCAGCGTCCGGGACGGGGGGGACACTGAAGCTTTCTTT,NA,TRBV29-1,TRBJ1-1,NA
CASSVQGVEGYTF,TGTGCCAGCAGCGTACAGGGAGTTGAGGGCTACACCTTC,NA,TRBV5-4,TRBJ1-2,NA
CASSLGVTGEGGYTF,TGCGCCAGCAGCTTGGGAGTTACGGGGGAGGGAGGCTACACCTTC,NA,TRBV5-1,TRBJ1-2,NA
CASSLNIGEGLTGELFF,TGTGCCAGCAGCTTGAATATCGGGGAGGGCCTCACCGGGGAGCTGTTTTTT,few,TRBV5-4,TRBJ2-2,TRBD2
CASSLGQASYEQYF,TGCGCCAGCAGCTTGGGACAGGCCTCCTACGAGCAGTACTTC,NA,TRBV5-1,TRBJ2-7,NA
CASSEAGQGIYEQYF,TGTGCCAGCAGTGAAGCTGGACAGGGAATTTACGAGCAGTACTTC,few,TRBV6-1,TRBJ2-7,TRBD1
CASSPDRVPLGDTGELFF,TGTGCCAGCTCACCGGACAGGGTGCCCTTGGGGGACACCGGGGAGCTGTTTTTT,NA,TRBV18,TRBJ2-2,TRBD1
CASSSGQSNSPLHF,TGTGCCAGCAGTTCCGGACAATCGAATTCACCCCTCCACTTT,NA,TRBV5-6,TRBJ1-6,NA
CASSQGLAGGPGEQFF,TGCGCCAGCAGCCAAGGATTGGCGGGAGGGCCAGGCGAGCAGTTCTTC,NA,TRBV4-1,TRBJ2-1,TRBD2
CASSLVWTGGNQPQHF,TGTGCCAGCAGCTTAGTGTGGACAGGGGGCAATCAGCCCCAGCATTTT,NA,TRBV7-8,TRBJ1-5,TRBD1
CASSVRSSGGSPETQYF,TGTGCCAGCAGCGTTAGGAGTAGCGGGGGGTCTCCGGAGACCCAGTACTTC,NA,TRBV9,TRBJ2-5,TRBD2
CASSYRGGGANVLTF,TGTGCCAGCAGTTACAGGGGGGGTGGGGCCAACGTCCTGACTTTC,NA,TRBV7-9,TRBJ2-6,NA
CASSPGTSVYNEQFF,TGTGCCAGCAGCCCCGGGACTAGCGTTTACAATGAGCAGTTCTTC,NA,TRBV7-3,TRBJ2-1,TRBD2
CASTSVGGRTEAFF,TGTGCCAGCACCTCTGTGGGGGGGCGCACTGAAGCTTTCTTT,once,TRBV6-5,TRBJ1-1,NA
CSVARDDEQYF,TGCAGCGTTGCCAGGGATGACGAGCAGTACTTC,NA,TRBV29-1,TRBJ2-7,NA
CASSFSGAERGSYEQYF,TGCGCCAGCAGCTTTTCAGGGGCTGAGCGGGGATCCTACGAGCAGTACTTC,NA,TRBV5-1,TRBJ2-7,NA
CASSLVAITEFLAGANVLTF,TGTGCCAGCAGCTTAGTTGCAATAACAGAGTTTCTTGCTGGGGCCAACGTCCTGACTTTC,NA,TRBV7-8,TRBJ2-6,NA
CASSLYETGYNEQFF,TGTGCCAGCAGCCTATACGAGACAGGATACAATGAGCAGTTCTTC,NA,TRBV5-6,TRBJ2-1,NA
CASSRDRGRMNTQYF,TGCGCCAGCAGCCGGGACAGGGGGCGCATGAATACGCAGTATTTT,NA,TRBV4-1,TRBJ2-3,TRBD1
CASSGSGRAGYNEQFF,TGCGCCAGCAGTGGTTCCGGGAGGGCCGGTTACAATGAGCAGTTCTTC,NA,TRBV10-1,TRBJ2-1,TRBD2
CASSYPGQGAQEQYF,TGTGCCAGCAGCTACCCGGGACAGGGGGCTCAGGAGCAGTACTTC,NA,TRBV7-8,TRBJ2-7,TRBD1
CASSSRDFNEQFF,TGTGCCAGCAGTTCCAGGGACTTCAATGAGCAGTTCTTC,NA,TRBV6-1,TRBJ2-1,NA
CASSRDSSGGELFF,TGTGCCAGCAGTCGGGACTCCTCCGGCGGGGAGCTGTTTTTT,NA,TRBV6-1,TRBJ2-2,NA
CASSAGTGRTDTQYF,TGTGCCAGCAGCGCAGGGACAGGACGGACAGATACGCAGTATTTT,NA,TRBV9,TRBJ2-3,TRBD1
CASSSRTSGRGPDTQYF,TGTGCCAGCAGCTCCAGGACTAGCGGGAGGGGGCCAGATACGCAGTATTTT,NA,TRBV11-3,TRBJ2-3,TRBD2
CASSLGRTYEQYF,TGTGCCAGCAGCTTGGGTAGAACCTACGAGCAGTACTTC,NA,TRBV5-5,TRBJ2-7,NA
CAISDGGGRGRTEAFF,TGTGCCATCAGTGATGGGGGCGGGAGGGGGAGGACTGAAGCTTTCTTT,few,TRBV10-3,TRBJ1-1,NA